Listed below are T cell receptor beta chains from one sample, sequenced in a study of OX40 agonist ivuxolimab in advanced cancers. The method was immunoSEQ multiplex PCR; TCRdb's version includes in-frame clones alone and lacks a portion of them. Of more than 75,000 clones in the sample, 70% to 90% were seen once. The sequencing used CD4+ or CD8+ T cells sorted from blood, collected in a trial of the OX40 agonist ivuxolimab. These receptors originate from an adult with an advanced solid tumor such as melanoma, head and neck, liver or kidney cancer. CDR3s include the opening cysteine and the closing phenylalanine or tryptophan. D genes are given only for firm matches. Clone size is stated in some rows and not others, as once, few, many or a class when expanded.

DNA	CDR3	D	J	size	length	V
TGCGCCAGCAGGGAACTAGCGGGAGGCGGAGAGACCCAGTACTTC	CASRELAGGGETQYF	TRBD2	TRBJ2-5	-	15	TRBV5-1
TGTGCCACCAGCAGAGATCGGGACGCTTATGGCTACACCTTC	CATSRDRDAYGYTF	-	TRBJ1-2	-	14	TRBV15
TGTGCCAGCAGCCCTCGGGACAGTAACACCGGGGAGCTGTTTTTT	CASSPRDSNTGELFF	TRBD1	TRBJ2-2	-	15	TRBV9
TGTGCCAGTAGTATGGGATGGGCCGGACAGGGGACTGAAGCTTTCTTT	CASSMGWAGQGTEAFF	TRBD1	TRBJ1-1	few	16	TRBV19
TGTGCCAGCAGCTTGGGGTACGCTAGCGTCCACTACGAGCAGTACTTC	CASSLGYASVHYEQYF	-	TRBJ2-7	-	16	TRBV5-6
TGTGCCAGCAGCTTAAAAGGGACAGTAGCCAAAAACATTCAGTACTTC	CASSLKGTVAKNIQYF	TRBD1	TRBJ2-4	-	16	TRBV11-3
TGCGCCAGCAGCCAAGATGGGGACCCCCATAACTATGGCTACACCTTC	CASSQDGDPHNYGYTF	-	TRBJ1-2	-	16	TRBV5-4
TGTGCCAGCATGGGACAGGGGCCAAGTCGGGAGCTGTTTTTT	CASMGQGPSRELFF	TRBD1	TRBJ2-2	-	14	TRBV6-5
TGTGCCTGGAATACAAGGAACTATGGTTACACCTTC	CAWNTRNYGYTF	-	TRBJ1-2	-	12	TRBV30
TGTGCCAGCAGTTTGGTCTTAGAATTGTCACCCCTCCACTTT	CASSLVLELSPLHF	-	TRBJ1-6	-	14	TRBV27
TGTGCCAGCAGTTATGACGGGGGCCAGTATGGCTACACCTTC	CASSYDGGQYGYTF	-	TRBJ1-2	-	14	TRBV6-6
TGTGCCAGCTCACCACGGGACAGGGTCTCGGATACGCAGTATTTT	CASSPRDRVSDTQYF	TRBD1	TRBJ2-3	-	15	TRBV18
TGTGCCAGCAGTTCATCTAGGTCGGGGCAGCCCCAGCATTTT	CASSSSRSGQPQHF	-	TRBJ1-5	-	14	TRBV6-5
TGCGCCAGCGGGGGTCCGACAGCTAACTATGGCTACACCTTC	CASGGPTANYGYTF	-	TRBJ1-2	few	14	TRBV5-1
TGTGCCATCAGTGAAGAAGGGGGCACCACCGGGGAGCTGTTTTTT	CAISEEGGTTGELFF	TRBD1	TRBJ2-2	-	15	TRBV10-3
TGTGCCAGCAGTTACTCGGGTACCGGCACAGATACGCAGTATTTT	CASSYSGTGTDTQYF	-	TRBJ2-3	-	15	TRBV6-5
TGTGCCAGCAGCTTGAGCTCACTCATGAACACTGAAGCTTTCTTT	CASSLSSLMNTEAFF	-	TRBJ1-1	-	15	TRBV4-2
TGTGCCAGCAGCTTTCCGGGACAGGGTCACATTCAGTACTTC	CASSFPGQGHIQYF	TRBD1	TRBJ2-4	-	14	TRBV5-6
TGTGCCAGCACAGTGTCGGGAAATTCACCCCTCCACTTT	CASTVSGNSPLHF	-	TRBJ1-6	few	13	TRBV2
TGTGCCAGTCAGGACAGGGCGGTACGACAGCCCCAGCATTTT	CASQDRAVRQPQHF	TRBD1	TRBJ1-5	-	14	TRBV19
TGTGCCAGCAGCTTAGAAGTCGGACTAGCGGCCTACAATGAGCAGTTCTTC	CASSLEVGLAAYNEQFF	TRBD2	TRBJ2-1	-	17	TRBV7-8
TGTGCCAGCCAATCCTCTGGGGGCCCGACCTACGAGCAGTACTTC	CASQSSGGPTYEQYF	-	TRBJ2-7	few	15	TRBV2
TGTGCCAGCAGTGAAGGAAATTTGGCTAGTCTTACGGAGACCCAGTACTTC	CASSEGNLASLTETQYF	-	TRBJ2-5	-	17	TRBV6-1
TGTGCCAGCAGCTTAGCCCAGCCAGGAGATACGCAGTATTTT	CASSLAQPGDTQYF	-	TRBJ2-3	-	14	TRBV7-2
TGTGCCAGCAGCCCCGTTTTCGGGGCCCACGAGCAGTACTTC	CASSPVFGAHEQYF	-	TRBJ2-7	-	14	TRBV7-9
TGTGCCAGCAGCGATGCCTGGGGGACAGGGGATGGCTACACCTTC	CASSDAWGTGDGYTF	TRBD1	TRBJ1-2	-	15	TRBV5-4
TGTGCCAGCAGTGTCCCGAACACCGGGGAGCTGTTTTTT	CASSVPNTGELFF	-	TRBJ2-2	-	13	TRBV14
TGTGCCAGCAGCCGTGGGACAGCGAACTATGGCTACACCTTC	CASSRGTANYGYTF	TRBD1	TRBJ1-2	-	14	TRBV7-1
TGTGCCAGCAGCCCCCCCCTAGCGGGGGGCAATGAGCAGTTCTTC	CASSPPLAGGNEQFF	TRBD2	TRBJ2-1	-	15	TRBV9
TGTGCCAGCACCCGGACACAATACGAGCAGTACTTC	CASTRTQYEQYF	-	TRBJ2-7	-	12	TRBV6-1
TGTGCCAGTAGGGGGACTAGCGGGAGTCAACATGAGCAGTTCTTC	CASRGTSGSQHEQFF	TRBD2	TRBJ2-1	-	15	TRBV19
TGTGCCAGTAGTATAGGTCGGGGGAGCTCCTACGAGCAGTACTTC	CASSIGRGSSYEQYF	-	TRBJ2-7	few	15	TRBV19
TGTGCCAGCAGCTTGGGGCGTTTTGGGGCCGGGGAGCTGTTTTTT	CASSLGRFGAGELFF	-	TRBJ2-2	-	15	TRBV11-3
TGTGCCAGCAGCTCGGACAGGGCCGGAGGCTACACCTTC	CASSSDRAGGYTF	TRBD1	TRBJ1-2	-	13	TRBV7-2
TGCGCCAGCAGCTTGGACCCGACAGGGTTGAACACTGAAGCTTTCTTT	CASSLDPTGLNTEAFF	TRBD1	TRBJ1-1	-	16	TRBV5-1
TGTGCCAGTAGTCTACGTGACAGGGAGGCTGAAAAACTGTTTTTT	CASSLRDREAEKLFF	TRBD1	TRBJ1-4	-	15	TRBV19
TGTGCCAGCTCACCCGGGACCAACTACGAGCAGTACTTC	CASSPGTNYEQYF	-	TRBJ2-7	-	13	TRBV18
TGTGCCAGCAGTCTTGGACGGACCTCTGGAAACACCATATATTTT	CASSLGRTSGNTIYF	-	TRBJ1-3	once	15	TRBV11-1
TGTGCCAGCAGCTTGATGGGTAGCGAAGAGACCCAGTACTTC	CASSLMGSEETQYF	-	TRBJ2-5	-	14	TRBV5-6
TGCAGTGCTAAGGGTACCCGGGCTTTCTTT	CSAKGTRAFF	-	TRBJ1-1	-	10	TRBV20-1
TGTGCCAGCAGCCTGGACGGACGGTGGGGCTACACCTTC	CASSLDGRWGYTF	-	TRBJ1-2	-	13	TRBV7-2
TGTGCCTGGAGTCCGCTCCACTTAGCGGGAGTCAACAATGAGCAGTTCTTC	CAWSPLHLAGVNNEQFF	TRBD2	TRBJ2-1	once	17	TRBV30
TGTGCCTGGAACCGCCGGGCCGACGCCGAGCAGTACTTC	CAWNRRADAEQYF	-	TRBJ2-7	-	13	TRBV30
TGTGCCAGCAGCGACCGGAGGAACTCTGGAAACACCATATATTTT	CASSDRRNSGNTIYF	-	TRBJ1-3	few	15	TRBV9
TGTGCCAGCTCACCGCAGACAGGGATCATGCTGAACACCATATATTTT	CASSPQTGIMLNTIYF	TRBD1	TRBJ1-3	once	16	TRBV18
TGTGCCAGCAGCGTGGGAATAGGGAGCACAGATACGCAGTATTTT	CASSVGIGSTDTQYF	-	TRBJ2-3	-	15	TRBV5-8
TGTGCCAGCAAAAACCCACTTTGGACTAATGAAAAACTGTTTTTT	CASKNPLWTNEKLFF	-	TRBJ1-4	-	15	TRBV28
TGTGCCAGCAGCCGGCAGACCACAGATACGCAGTATTTT	CASSRQTTDTQYF	-	TRBJ2-3	-	13	TRBV7-2
TGCGCCAGCAGTGATAGCGGGAGGAATGAGCAGTTCTTC	CASSDSGRNEQFF	TRBD2	TRBJ2-1	-	13	TRBV10-2
TGTGCCACCAGCAGAGATCTGGCGGGAGGGCCTACAGATACGCAGTATTTT	CATSRDLAGGPTDTQYF	TRBD2	TRBJ2-3	-	17	TRBV15
TGTGCCAGCAGCAAGGGCGCGCAGGGAGTCAAAAACATTCAGTACTTC	CASSKGAQGVKNIQYF	-	TRBJ2-4	-	16	TRBV11-2